This TCR beta chain appears in the sequencing data of a study of technical replicates of blood from several donors. V was cut by 0 bases and J by 3 bases, with 13 bases left in between. This CDR3 has 15 amino acids. Germline loops: CDR1 SGHKS, CDR2 YYEKEE (reference sequence). The assay was immunoSEQ multiplex PCR, and TCRdb's table has in-frame clones only and misses some. Among approximately 66,000 clones listed, 85% to 90% were seen once. This clone was seen a single time. The J gene is TRBJ2-7, the V gene TRBV5-5, with D unclear. This sequence originates from a human donor in good health. Some clones in this sample may be carry-over from other donors' samples. Sequencing was done on a sample of PBMCs. The CDR3 reads CASSLVSSPNYEQYF. CDR3 coding DNA: TGTGCCAGCAGCTTGGTTTCTAGTCCTAACTACGAGCAGTACTTC.